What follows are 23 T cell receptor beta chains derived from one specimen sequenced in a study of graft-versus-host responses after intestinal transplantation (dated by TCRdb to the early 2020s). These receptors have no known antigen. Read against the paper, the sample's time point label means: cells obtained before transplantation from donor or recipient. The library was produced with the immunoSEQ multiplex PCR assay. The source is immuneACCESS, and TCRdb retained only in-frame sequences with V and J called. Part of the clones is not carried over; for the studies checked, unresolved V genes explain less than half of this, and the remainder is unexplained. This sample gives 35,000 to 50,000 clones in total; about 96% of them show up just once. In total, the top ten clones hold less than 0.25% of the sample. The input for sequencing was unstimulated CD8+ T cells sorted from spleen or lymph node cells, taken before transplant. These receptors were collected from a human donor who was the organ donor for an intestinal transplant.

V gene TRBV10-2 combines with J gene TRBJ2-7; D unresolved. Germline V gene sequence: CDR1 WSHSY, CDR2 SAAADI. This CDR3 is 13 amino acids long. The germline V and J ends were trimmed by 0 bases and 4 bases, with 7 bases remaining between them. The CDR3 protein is CASSESKLYEQYF. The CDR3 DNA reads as TGCGCCAGCAGTGAGTCGAAACTGTACGAGCAGTACTTC.

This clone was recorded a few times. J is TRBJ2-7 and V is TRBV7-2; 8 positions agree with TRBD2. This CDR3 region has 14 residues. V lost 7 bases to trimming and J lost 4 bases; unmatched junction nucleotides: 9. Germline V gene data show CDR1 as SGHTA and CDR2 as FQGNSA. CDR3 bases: TGTGCCAGCACCGGGGGGGCAAGCCCGTACGAGCAGTACTTC. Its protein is CASTGGASPYEQYF.

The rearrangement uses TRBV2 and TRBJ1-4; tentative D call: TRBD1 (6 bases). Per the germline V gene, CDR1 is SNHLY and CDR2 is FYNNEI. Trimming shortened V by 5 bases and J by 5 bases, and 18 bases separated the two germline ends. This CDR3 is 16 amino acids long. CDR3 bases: TGTGCCAGCAGTATCCTCTGGGGGGCGTCGAATGAAAAACTGTTTTTT. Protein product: CASSILWGASNEKLFF.

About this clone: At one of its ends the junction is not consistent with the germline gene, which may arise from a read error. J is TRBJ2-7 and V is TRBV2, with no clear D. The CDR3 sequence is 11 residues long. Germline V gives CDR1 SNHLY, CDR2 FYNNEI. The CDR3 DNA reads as TGTGCCAGCAGTGACAGCGATGCTGGGATTTTC. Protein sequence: CASSDSDAGIF.

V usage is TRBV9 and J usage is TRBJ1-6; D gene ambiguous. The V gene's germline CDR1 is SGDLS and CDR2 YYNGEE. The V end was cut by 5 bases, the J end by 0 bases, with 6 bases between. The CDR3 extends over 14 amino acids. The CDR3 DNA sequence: TGTGCCAGCAGTGCAAGCTCCTATAATTCACCCCTCCACTTT. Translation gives CASSASSYNSPLHF.

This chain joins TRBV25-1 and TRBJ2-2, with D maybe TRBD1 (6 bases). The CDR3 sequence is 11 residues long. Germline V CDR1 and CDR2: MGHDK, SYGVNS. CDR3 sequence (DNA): TGTGCTACGGATGGGGGCCAGGAGCTGTTTTTT. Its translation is CATDGGQELFF.

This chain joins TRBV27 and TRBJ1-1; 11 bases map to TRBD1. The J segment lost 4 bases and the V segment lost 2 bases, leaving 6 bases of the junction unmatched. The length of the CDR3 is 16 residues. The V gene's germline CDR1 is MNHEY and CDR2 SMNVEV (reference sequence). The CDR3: CASSLGQGAGVTEAFF. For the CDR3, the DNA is TGTGCCAGCAGTTTAGGACAGGGGGCAGGGGTCACTGAAGCTTTCTTT.

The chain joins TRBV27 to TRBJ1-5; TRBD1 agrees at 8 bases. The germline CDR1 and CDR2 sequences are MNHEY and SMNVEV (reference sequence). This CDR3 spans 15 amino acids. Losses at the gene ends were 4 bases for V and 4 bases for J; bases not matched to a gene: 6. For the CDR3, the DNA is TGTGCCAGCAGTTCAAAGGACAGGGTTAATCAGCCCCAGCATTTT. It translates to CASSSKDRVNQPQHF.

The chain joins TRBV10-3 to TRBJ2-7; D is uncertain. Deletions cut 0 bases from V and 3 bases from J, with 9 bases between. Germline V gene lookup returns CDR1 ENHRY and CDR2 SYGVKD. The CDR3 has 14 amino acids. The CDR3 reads CAISESEKGYEQYF. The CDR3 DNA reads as TGTGCCATCAGTGAGTCTGAGAAGGGCTACGAGCAGTACTTC.

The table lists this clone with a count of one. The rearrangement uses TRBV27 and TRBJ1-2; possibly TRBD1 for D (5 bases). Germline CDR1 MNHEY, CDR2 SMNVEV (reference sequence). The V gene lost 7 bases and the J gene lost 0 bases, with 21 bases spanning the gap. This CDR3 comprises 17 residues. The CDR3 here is CASIKLGGTLSNYGYTF. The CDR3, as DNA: TGTGCCAGCATCAAATTGGGGGGAACCCTTTCTAACTATGGCTACACCTTC.

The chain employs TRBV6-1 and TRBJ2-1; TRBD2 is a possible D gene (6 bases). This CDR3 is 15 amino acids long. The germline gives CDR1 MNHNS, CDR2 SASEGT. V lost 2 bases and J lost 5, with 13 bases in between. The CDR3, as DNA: TGTGCCAGCAGTGAATCACTAGCCCACCACAATGAGCAGTTCTTC. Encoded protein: CASSESLAHHNEQFF.

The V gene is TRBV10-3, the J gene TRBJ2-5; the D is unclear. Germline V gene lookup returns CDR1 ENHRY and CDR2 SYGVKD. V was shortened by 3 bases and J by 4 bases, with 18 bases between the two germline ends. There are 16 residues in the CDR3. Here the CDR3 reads CAISELSLVGLETQYF. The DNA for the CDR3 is TGTGCCATCAGTGAATTGTCCCTTGTCGGGTTAGAGACCCAGTACTTC.

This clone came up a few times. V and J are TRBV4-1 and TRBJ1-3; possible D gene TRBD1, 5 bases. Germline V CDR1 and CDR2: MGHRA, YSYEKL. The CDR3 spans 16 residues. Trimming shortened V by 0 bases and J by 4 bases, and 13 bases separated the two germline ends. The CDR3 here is CASSQDDGDWGNTIYF. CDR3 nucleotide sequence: TGCGCCAGCAGCCAAGATGACGGGGACTGGGGAAACACCATATATTTT.

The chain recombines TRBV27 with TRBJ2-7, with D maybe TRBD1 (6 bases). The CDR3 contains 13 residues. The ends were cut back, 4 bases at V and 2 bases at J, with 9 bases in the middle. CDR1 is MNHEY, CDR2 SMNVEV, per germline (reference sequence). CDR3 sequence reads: CASSWAGAYEQYF. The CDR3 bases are TGTGCCAGCAGTTGGGCAGGGGCCTACGAGCAGTACTTC.

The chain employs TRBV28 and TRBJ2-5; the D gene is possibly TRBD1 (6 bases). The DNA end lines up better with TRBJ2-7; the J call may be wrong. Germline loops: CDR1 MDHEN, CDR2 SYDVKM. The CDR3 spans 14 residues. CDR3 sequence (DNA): TGTGCCAGCAGTTCGACAGGCGCACCCTACGAGCAGTACTTC. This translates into CASSSTGAPYEQYF.

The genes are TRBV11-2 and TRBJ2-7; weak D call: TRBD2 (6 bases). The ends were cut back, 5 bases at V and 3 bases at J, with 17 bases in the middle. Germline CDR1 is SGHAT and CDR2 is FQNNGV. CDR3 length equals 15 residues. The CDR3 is CASSGGVRALYEQYF. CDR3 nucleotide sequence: TGTGCCAGCAGCGGCGGGGTCAGGGCCCTCTACGAGCAGTACTTC.

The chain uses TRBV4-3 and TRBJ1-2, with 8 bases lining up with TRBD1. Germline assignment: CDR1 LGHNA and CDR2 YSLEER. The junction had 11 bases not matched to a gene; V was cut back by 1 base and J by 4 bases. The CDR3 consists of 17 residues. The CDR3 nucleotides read TGCGCCAGCAGCCAAGTTTTTGAGGACAGGGAAATCTATGGCTACACCTTC. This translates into CASSQVFEDREIYGYTF.

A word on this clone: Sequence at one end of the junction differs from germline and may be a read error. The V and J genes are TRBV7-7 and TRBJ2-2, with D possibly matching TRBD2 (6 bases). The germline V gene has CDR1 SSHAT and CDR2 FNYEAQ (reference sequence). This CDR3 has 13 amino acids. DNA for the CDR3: TGTGCTAGCAGCCCTAGCGTGCCCGGGGAGCTGTTTTTT. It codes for CASSPSVPGELFF.

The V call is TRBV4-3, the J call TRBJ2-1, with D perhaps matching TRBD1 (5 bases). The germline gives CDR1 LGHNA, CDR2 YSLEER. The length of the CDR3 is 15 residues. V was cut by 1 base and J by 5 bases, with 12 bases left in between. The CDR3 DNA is TGCGCCAGCAGCCAAGGACAGTGGCAACACAATGAGCAGTTCTTC. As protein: CASSQGQWQHNEQFF.

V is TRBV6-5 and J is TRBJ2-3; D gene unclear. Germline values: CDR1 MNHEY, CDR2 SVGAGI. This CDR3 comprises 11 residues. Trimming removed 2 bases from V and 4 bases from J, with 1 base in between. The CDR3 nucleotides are TGTGCCAGCAGTTACCCAGATACGCAGTATTTT. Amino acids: CASSYPDTQYF.

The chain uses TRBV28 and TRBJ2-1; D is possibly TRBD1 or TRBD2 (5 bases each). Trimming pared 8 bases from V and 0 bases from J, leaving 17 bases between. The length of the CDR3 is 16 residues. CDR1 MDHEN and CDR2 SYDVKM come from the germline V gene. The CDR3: CASCGVDGASYNEQFF. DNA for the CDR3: TGTGCCAGCTGCGGCGTGGACGGGGCCTCCTACAATGAGCAGTTCTTC.

CDR3 nucleotide sequence: TGTGCCAGCAGCCCGGGACAGAACAATGAGCAGTTCTTC. Encoded protein: CASSPGQNNEQFF. V gene TRBV5-6 combines with J gene TRBJ2-1, with 7 bases identical to TRBD1. The V segment lost 4 bases and the J segment 5 bases; nucleotides outside the gene matches: 3. Germline assignment: CDR1 SGHDT and CDR2 YYEEEE. The CDR3 is 13 amino acids.

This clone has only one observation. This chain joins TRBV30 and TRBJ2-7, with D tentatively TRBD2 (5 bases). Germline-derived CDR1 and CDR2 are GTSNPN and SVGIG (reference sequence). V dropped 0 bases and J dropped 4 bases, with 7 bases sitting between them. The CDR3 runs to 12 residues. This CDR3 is CAWSVLGYEQYF. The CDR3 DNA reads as TGTGCCTGGAGTGTACTAGGGTACGAGCAGTACTTC.